The 8 T cell receptor beta chains in this list originate from one sample, sequenced in a study of graft-versus-host responses after intestinal transplantation. Generated by immunoSEQ multiplex PCR, the TCRdb table keeps only in-frame clones and is missing some. Here the sample spans some 15,000 clones, approximately 89% being singletons. The input for sequencing was PBMCs, taken approximately 16 weeks after intestinal transplant. These receptors all come from a human patient who received an intestinal transplant, so some T cells may come from the graft donor.

The rearrangement uses TRBV19 and TRBJ1-2; no reliable D call. Per the germline V gene, CDR1 is LNHDA and CDR2 is SQIVND (reference sequence). The V end was cut by 4 bases, the J end by 8 bases, with 17 bases between. The CDR3 consists of 14 residues. The CDR3 spells CASSTEILRWGYTF. CDR3 DNA sequence: TGTGCCAGTAGTACCGAGATATTGCGGTGGGGCTACACCTTC.

The genes are TRBV6-5 and TRBJ2-6, with D maybe TRBD1 (6 bases). The CDR3 runs to 16 residues. Per germline, CDR1 MNHEY and CDR2 SVGAGI. Trimming pared 0 bases from V and 1 base from J, leaving 7 bases between. The chain's CDR3 is CASSYSTGSGANVLTF. The CDR3 DNA is TGTGCCAGCAGTTACTCGACAGGTTCTGGGGCCAACGTCCTGACTTTC.

The chain combines TRBV16 with TRBJ1-2; 10 bases line up with TRBD1. The CDR3 has 13 residues. Germline V gene lookup returns CDR1 KGHSY and CDR2 FQNENV. The V segment lost 3 bases and the J segment 8 bases; nucleotides outside the gene matches: 3. CDR3: CASSQGQGYGYTF. CDR3 sequence (DNA): TGTGCCAGCAGCCAGGGACAGGGGTACGGCTACACCTTC.

In nucleotides, the CDR3 is TGTGCCAGCAGCGCACAGGGGGGTAGTATATCACCCCTCCACTTT. It yields the protein CASSAQGGSISPLHF. V is TRBV7-9 and J is TRBJ1-6, with 8 bases matching TRBD1. The CDR3 sequence is 15 residues long. Looked up from germline, CDR1 is SEHNR and CDR2 is FQNEAQ (reference sequence). Trimming removed 5 bases from V and 10 bases from J; junction bases left unmatched: 10.

The chain carries TRBV7-3 and TRBJ2-3; 15 bases align to TRBD2. Germline CDR1 and CDR2: SGHTA and FQGTGA. V lost 7 bases and J lost 3; bases outside the gene matches: 5. The CDR3 totals 16 residues. CDR3 DNA sequence: TGTGCCAGCACCGGACTAGCGGGAGGGGTAACAGATACGCAGTATTTT. Its protein product is CASTGLAGGVTDTQYF.

The chain couples TRBV5-1 to TRBJ2-1; TRBD2 matches at 10 bases. The germline V gene encodes CDR1 SGHRS and CDR2 YFSETQ. J was trimmed by 0 bases and V by 5 bases; bases with no gene match: 14. This CDR3 spans 19 amino acids. The DNA for the CDR3 is TGCGCCAGCAGATCCGACACCTACCAGCGGGAGGGCTCCTACAATGAGCAGTTCTTC. As protein: CASRSDTYQREGSYNEQFF.

This clone has more than one count but fewer than ten. The chain combines TRBV6-8 with TRBJ1-5; TRBD1 is a possible D gene (6 bases). The germline gives CDR1 MNHGY, CDR2 SAAAGT. With 5 bases removed from V and 6 bases from J, the gap between germline ends came to 17 bases. CDR3 length equals 15 residues. CDR3 nucleotides: TGTGCCAGCAGTGACTGGGGGGGCCGCGGTCAGCCCCAGCATTTT. It yields the protein CASSDWGGRGQPQHF.

This CDR3 reads CASSQRGVNNNEQFF. CDR3 in DNA: TGTGCCAGCTCACAACGGGGGGTAAATAACAATGAGCAGTTCTTC. This chain links TRBV18 with TRBJ2-1, with 7 bases aligning to TRBD2. The CDR3 extends over 15 amino acids. Germline V gives CDR1 KGHSH, CDR2 LQKENI. The ends lost 4 bases at V and 5 bases at J; junction bases unmatched: 8.